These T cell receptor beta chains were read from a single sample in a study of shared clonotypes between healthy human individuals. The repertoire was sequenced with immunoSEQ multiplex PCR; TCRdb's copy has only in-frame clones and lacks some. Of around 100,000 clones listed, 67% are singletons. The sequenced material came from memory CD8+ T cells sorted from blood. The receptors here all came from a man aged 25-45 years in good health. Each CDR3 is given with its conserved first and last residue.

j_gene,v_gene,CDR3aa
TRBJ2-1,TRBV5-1,CASSLLVNEQFF
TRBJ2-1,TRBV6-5,CASMPGLAGFHEQFF
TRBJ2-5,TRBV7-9,CASSLEDRQETQYF
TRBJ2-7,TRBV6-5,CASSGDRGRSYEQYF
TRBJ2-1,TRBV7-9,CASSPRDRAYNEQFF
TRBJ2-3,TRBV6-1,CASSVAGDTQYF
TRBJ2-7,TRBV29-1,CSVDITGSYEQYF
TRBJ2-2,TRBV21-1,CASSEQGMDTGELFF
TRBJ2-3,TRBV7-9,CASSQDNTDTQYF
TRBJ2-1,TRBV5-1,CASSLNAEQFF
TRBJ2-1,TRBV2,CASLISHEQFF
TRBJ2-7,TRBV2,CASLAGERYEQYF
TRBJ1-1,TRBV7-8,CASSLGKRNTEAFF